This T cell receptor beta chain was documented in a study of CD8+ T cells in alopecia areata. Study-wide background: Dosing spanned 6 to 18 months on tofacitinib, then 6 months off drug.

In its sample, this clone was seen once. PBMCs were stained for CD3, CD4 and CD8, and CD4+ and CD8+ T cells were sorted. The J segment lost 4 bases and the V segment lost 3 bases, leaving 10 bases of the junction unmatched. Germline V lookup: CDR1 SGHTA, CDR2 FQGNSA. The CDR3 covers 16 residues. RNA was extracted and reverse transcribed into cDNA as the sequencing template. Data came from immunoSEQ multiplex PCR; TCRdb stores just in-frame clones and leaves some out. The table includes some 130,000 clones, roughly three fifths detected once. The V gene is TRBV7-2, the J gene TRBJ2-5; 8 nucleotides line up with TRBD2. The specimen comprised CD4+ T cells sorted from blood, sampled at week 0. This TCR was recovered from a human donor with alopecia areata. Here the CDR3 reads CASSFNPGLEAETQYF. In DNA form, the CDR3 reads TGTGCCAGCAGCTTCAACCCGGGACTAGAGGCAGAGACCCAGTACTTC.